This TCR beta chain is drawn from a study of T cells in Graves' hyperthyroidism and ophthalmopathy. The TCR beta CDR3 regions underwent amplification using RNA transcripts as the source. Researchers ran a first-round RT-PCR on the TCR CDR3 using the HTBI primer set. TCRdb recomputed calls from the multiplex PCR reads with MiXCR, one row per CDR3 protein. The profile covers over 700,000 distinct CDR3 sequences, with roughly 20% appearing a single time and roughly a sixth taken by the ten largest. Germline V lookup: CDR1 SGHRS, CDR2 YFSETQ. After removal of 4 bases from V and 0 bases from J, the junction contained 11 bases not matched to a gene. The length of the CDR3 is 18 residues.

The sequencing sample was made of blood. This clonotype originated in a woman in her forties or fifties with Graves' hyperthyroidism that later progressed to Graves' ophthalmopathy. The V call is TRBV5-1, the J call TRBJ1-5; TRBD1 agrees at 9 bases. CDR3 in amino acids: CASSPTGGRRYSNQPQHF. The CDR3 DNA follows: TGCGCCAGCAGCCCGACAGGGGGGCGCCGCTATAGCAATCAGCCCCAGCATTTT.